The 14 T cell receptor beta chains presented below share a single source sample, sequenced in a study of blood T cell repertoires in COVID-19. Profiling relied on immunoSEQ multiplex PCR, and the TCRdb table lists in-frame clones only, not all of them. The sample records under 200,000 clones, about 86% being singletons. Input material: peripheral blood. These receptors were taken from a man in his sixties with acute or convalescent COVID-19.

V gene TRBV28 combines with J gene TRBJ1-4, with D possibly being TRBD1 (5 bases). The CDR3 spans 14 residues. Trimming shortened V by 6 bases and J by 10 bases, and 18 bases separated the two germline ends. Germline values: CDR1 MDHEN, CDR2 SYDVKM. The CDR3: CASSRRVFGGKLFF. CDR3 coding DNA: TGTGCCAGCAGCCGACGAGTTTTCGGGGGAAAACTGTTTTTT.

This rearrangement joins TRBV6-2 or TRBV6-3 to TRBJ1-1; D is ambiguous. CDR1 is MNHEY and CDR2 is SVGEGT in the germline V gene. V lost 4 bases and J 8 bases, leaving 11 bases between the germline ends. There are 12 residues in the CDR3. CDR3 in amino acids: CASSSTRREAFF. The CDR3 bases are TGTGCCAGCAGTTCCACCAGAAGAGAAGCTTTCTTT.

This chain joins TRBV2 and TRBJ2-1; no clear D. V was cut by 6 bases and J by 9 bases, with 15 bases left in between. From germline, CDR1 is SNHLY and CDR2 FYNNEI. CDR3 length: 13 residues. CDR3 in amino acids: CASRETPRGEQFF. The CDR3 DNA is TGTGCCAGCAGGGAGACCCCGAGAGGTGAGCAGTTCTTC.

The CDR3 spells CASSDGHGYTF. CDR3 DNA: TGTGCCAGCAGTGACGGCCATGGCTACACCTTC. The chain has TRBV6-4 and TRBJ1-2; D unclear. Germline values: CDR1 MRHNA, CDR2 SNTAGT. The germline V and J ends were trimmed by 2 bases and 6 bases, with 4 bases remaining between them. The CDR3 consists of 11 residues.

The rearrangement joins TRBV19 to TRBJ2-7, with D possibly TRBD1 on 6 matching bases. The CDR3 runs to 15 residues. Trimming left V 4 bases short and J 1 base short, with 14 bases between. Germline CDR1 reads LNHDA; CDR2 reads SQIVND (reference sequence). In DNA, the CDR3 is TGTGCCAGTAGTACCCGAGGAGGACAGTCCTACGAGCAGTACTTC. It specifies CASSTRGGQSYEQYF.

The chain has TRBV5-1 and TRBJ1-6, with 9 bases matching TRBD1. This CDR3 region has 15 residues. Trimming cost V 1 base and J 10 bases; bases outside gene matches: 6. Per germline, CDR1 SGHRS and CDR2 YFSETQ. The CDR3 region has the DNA TGCGCCAGCAGCTTGCGGACAGGGGAAGGGTCACCCCTCCACTTT. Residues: CASSLRTGEGSPLHF.

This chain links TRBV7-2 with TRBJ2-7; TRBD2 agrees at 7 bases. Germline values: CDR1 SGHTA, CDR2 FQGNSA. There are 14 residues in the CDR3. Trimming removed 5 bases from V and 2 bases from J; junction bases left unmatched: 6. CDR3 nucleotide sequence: TGTGCCAGCAGCCCCGGGGGGAGAGCCTACGAGCAGTACTTC. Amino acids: CASSPGGRAYEQYF. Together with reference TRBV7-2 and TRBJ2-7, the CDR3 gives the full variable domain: GAGVSQSPSNKVTEKGKDVELRCDPISGHTALYWYRQSLGQGLEFLIYFQGNSAPDKSGLPSDRFSAERTGGSVSTLTIQRTQQEDSAVYLCASSPGGRAYEQYFGPGTRLTVT.

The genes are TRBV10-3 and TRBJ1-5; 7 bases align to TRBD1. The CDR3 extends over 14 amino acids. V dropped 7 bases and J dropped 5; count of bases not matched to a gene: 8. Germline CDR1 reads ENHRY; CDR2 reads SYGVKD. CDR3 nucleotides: TGTGCCATCAAGGACAGGACCACTGATCAGCCCCAGCATTTT. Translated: CAIKDRTTDQPQHF.

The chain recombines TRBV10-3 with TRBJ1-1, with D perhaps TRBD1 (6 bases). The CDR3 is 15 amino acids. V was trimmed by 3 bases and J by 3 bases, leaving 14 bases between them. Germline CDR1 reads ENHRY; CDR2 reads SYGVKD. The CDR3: CAISDPGRGDTEAFF. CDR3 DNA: TGTGCCATCAGTGACCCGGGGAGGGGGGACACTGAAGCTTTCTTT.

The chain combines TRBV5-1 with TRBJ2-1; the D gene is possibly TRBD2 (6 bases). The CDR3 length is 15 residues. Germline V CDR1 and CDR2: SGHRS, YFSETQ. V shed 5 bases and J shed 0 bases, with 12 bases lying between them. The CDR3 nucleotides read TGCGCCAGCAGAGTAACTAGCAGCTCCTACAATGAGCAGTTCTTC. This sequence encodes CASRVTSSSYNEQFF.

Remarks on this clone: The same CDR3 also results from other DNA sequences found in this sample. CDR3 sequence (DNA): TGCGCCAGCAGCTTGGGACTAGCGGGAGGGTACAATGAGCAGTTCTTC. It specifies CASSLGLAGGYNEQFF. The V and J genes are TRBV5-1 and TRBJ2-1, with TRBD2 identical over 14 bases. Germline loops: CDR1 SGHRS, CDR2 YFSETQ. This CDR3 region has 16 residues. The ends lost 0 bases at V and 4 bases at J; junction bases unmatched: 0.

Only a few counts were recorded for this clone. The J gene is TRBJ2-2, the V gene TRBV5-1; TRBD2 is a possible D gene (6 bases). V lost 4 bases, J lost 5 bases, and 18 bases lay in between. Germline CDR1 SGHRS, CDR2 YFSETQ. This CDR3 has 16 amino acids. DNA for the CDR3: TGCGCCAGCAGCGGGGGGACTGGGAGTAGGACCGGGGAGCTGTTTTTT. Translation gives CASSGGTGSRTGELFF.

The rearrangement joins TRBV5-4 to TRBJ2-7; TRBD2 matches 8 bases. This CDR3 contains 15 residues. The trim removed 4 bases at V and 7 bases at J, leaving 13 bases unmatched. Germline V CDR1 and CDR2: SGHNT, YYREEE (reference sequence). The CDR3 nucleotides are TGTGCCAGCAGCGGACGACTAGCGACCATTAAAGAGCAGTACTTC. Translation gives CASSGRLATIKEQYF.

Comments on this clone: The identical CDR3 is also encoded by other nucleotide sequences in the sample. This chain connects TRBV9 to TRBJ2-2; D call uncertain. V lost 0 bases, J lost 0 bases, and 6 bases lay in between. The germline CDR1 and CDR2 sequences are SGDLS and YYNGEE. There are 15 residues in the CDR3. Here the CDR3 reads CASSVAGSNTGELFF. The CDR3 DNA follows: TGTGCCAGCAGCGTAGCGGGTTCGAACACCGGGGAGCTGTTTTTT.